The clone carrying this T cell receptor (beta chain) has only a few counts. This sample was taken from a study of blood T cell repertoires in COVID-19. Some clones are missing from TCRdb's copy, which holds only in-frame ones; the method was immunoSEQ multiplex PCR. The sample carries some 200,000 clones, around 85% recorded once. Germline values: CDR1 LNHDA, CDR2 SQIVND (reference sequence). V trimming: 6 bases; J trimming: 1 base; junction bases outside the gene matches: 9. This CDR3 is 16 amino acids long. J is TRBJ1-5 and V is TRBV19, with TRBD1 matching 7 bases. Sequencing input: peripheral blood. The TCR comes from a woman between 65 and 79 years old with acute or convalescent COVID-19. CDR3 in amino acids: CASRDRRGVSNQPQHF. In DNA, the CDR3 is TGTGCCAGTAGGGACCGCAGGGGGGTGAGCAATCAGCCCCAGCATTTT.